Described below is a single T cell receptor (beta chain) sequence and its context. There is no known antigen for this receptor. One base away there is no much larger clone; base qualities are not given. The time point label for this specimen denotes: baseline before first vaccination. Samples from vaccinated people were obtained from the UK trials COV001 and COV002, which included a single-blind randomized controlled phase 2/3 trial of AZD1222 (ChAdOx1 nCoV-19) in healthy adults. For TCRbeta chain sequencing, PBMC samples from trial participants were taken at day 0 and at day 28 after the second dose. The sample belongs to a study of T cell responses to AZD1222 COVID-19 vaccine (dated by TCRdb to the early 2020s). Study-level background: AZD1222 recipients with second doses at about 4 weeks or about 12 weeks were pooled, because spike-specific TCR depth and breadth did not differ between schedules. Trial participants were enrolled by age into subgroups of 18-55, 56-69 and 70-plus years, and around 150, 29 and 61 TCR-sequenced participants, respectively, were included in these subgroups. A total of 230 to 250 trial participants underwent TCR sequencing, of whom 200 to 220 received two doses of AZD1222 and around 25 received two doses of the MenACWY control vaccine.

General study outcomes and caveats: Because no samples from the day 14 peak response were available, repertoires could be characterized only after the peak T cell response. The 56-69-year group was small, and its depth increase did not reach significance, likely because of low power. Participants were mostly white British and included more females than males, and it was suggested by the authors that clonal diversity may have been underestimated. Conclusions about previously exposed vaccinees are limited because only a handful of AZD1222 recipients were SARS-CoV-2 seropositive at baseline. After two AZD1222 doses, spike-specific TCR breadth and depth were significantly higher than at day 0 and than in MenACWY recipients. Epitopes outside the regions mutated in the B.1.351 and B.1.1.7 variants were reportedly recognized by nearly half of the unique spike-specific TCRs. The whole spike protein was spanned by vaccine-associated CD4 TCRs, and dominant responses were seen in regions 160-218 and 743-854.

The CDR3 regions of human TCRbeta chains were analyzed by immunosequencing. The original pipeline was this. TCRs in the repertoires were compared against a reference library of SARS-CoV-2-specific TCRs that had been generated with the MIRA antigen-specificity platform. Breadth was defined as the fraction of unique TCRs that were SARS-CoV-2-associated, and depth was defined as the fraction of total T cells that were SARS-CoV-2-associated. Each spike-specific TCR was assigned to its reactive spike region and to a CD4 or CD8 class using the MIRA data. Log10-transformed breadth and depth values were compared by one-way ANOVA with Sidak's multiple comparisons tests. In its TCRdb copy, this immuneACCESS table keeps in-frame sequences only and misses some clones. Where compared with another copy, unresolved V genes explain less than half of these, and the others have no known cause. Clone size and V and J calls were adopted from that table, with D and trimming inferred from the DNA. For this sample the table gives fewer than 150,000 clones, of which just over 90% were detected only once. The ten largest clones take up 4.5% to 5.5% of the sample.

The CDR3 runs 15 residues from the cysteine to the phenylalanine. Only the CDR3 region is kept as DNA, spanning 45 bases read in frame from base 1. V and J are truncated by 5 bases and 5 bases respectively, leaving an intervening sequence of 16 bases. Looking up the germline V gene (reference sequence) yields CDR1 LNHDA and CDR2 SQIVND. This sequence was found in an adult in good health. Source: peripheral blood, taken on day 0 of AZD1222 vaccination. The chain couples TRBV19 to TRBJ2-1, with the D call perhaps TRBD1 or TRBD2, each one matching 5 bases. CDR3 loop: CASSPTVGVHNEQFF. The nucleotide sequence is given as TGTGCCAGTAGTCCGACCGTGGGGGTCCACAATGAGCAGTTCTTC. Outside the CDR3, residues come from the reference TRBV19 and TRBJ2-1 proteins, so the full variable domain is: DGGITQSPKYLFRKEGQNVTLSCEQNLNHDAMYWYRQDPGQGLRLIYYSQIVNDFQKGDIAEGYSVSREKKESFPLTVTSAQKNPTAFYLCASSPTVGVHNEQFFGPGTRLTVL.